This TCR beta chain was identified in a study of cytomegalovirus exposure and HLA in healthy donors. Study-wide points: Later analysis identified 15,000 to 20,000 TCR beta sequences associated with HLA alleles, using a false discovery rate threshold of 0.05.

CDR1 and CDR2 (germline): MNHNS, SASEGT. This CDR3 has 15 amino acids. Trimming pared 3 bases from V and 12 bases from J, leaving 21 bases between. The PCR made use of 60 Vbeta and 13 Jbeta primers. In the source study's methods: As a later analysis found, there were tens of millions of unique TCR beta chains, of which roughly 11 million were shared. The data were produced by immunoSEQ multiplex PCR, yet TCRdb's version contains in-frame clones alone and is incomplete. V and J calls plus clone size are reproduced from that table; the DNA served to infer D and trimming. The sample lists about 110,000 clones, under 80% occurring once. This clone has ten or more counts. What it binds is not known.

This receptor was obtained from a woman between 50 and 59 years old in good health and CMV-seropositive. The chain links TRBV6-1 to TRBJ1-5; TRBD1 is a possible D gene (5 bases). The specimen sequenced was PBMCs. The CDR3 is CASSDLSGSQGRQHF. Written as DNA, the CDR3 is TGTGCCAGCAGTGACCTAAGCGGGAGTCAGGGCCGCCAGCATTTT.